The 28 T cell receptor beta chains reported below all come from one sample, sequenced in a study of blood T cell repertoires in COVID-19. Some clones are missing from TCRdb's copy, which holds only in-frame ones; the method was immunoSEQ multiplex PCR. The sample lists around 270,000 clones, around 84% occurring once. The source material was peripheral blood. The receptors derive from a man between 60 and 75 years old with acute or convalescent COVID-19.

This clone was counted between two and nine times. This sequence joins TRBV15 and TRBJ2-3; tentative D call: TRBD1 (5 bases). CDR3 length: 13 amino acids. The ends were cut back, 4 bases at V and 6 bases at J, with 11 bases in the middle. The germline V gene has CDR1 LNHNV and CDR2 YYDKDF (reference sequence). The CDR3 nucleotides read TGTGCCACCAGCATACTCTGGGGCGATACGCAGTATTTT. Translation gives CATSILWGDTQYF.

This chain uses TRBV7-9 with TRBJ2-7, with 11 bases aligning to TRBD2. The CDR3 runs to 14 residues. The germline V gene has CDR1 SEHNR and CDR2 FQNEAQ (reference sequence). V was pared by 4 bases and J by 3 bases, with 2 bases of the junction left unmatched. This CDR3 reads CASSYGTSGYEQYF. The CDR3 DNA reads as TGTGCCAGCAGCTACGGGACTAGCGGCTACGAGCAGTACTTC.

A remark on this clone: Other nucleotide sequences from this sample produce the same CDR3. The V call is TRBV29-1, the J call TRBJ1-4, with 7 positions matching TRBD1. The CDR3 has 12 residues. V gave up 7 bases and J gave up 3 bases; unmatched junction bases: 2. CDR1 and CDR2 (germline): SQVTM, ANQGSEA. The CDR3 here is CSGGQANEKLFF. As DNA, the CDR3 is TGCAGCGGCGGACAGGCTAATGAAAAACTGTTTTTT.

This chain connects TRBV27 to TRBJ1-5; D uncertain. Germline CDR1 MNHEY, CDR2 SMNVEV (reference sequence). The CDR3 has 15 amino acids. The V end was cut by 3 bases, the J end by 2 bases, with 11 bases between. CDR3 loop: CASSLGGRGNQPQHF. CDR3 nucleotide sequence: TGTGCCAGCAGTTTGGGTGGGAGGGGCAATCAGCCCCAGCATTTT.

The genes are TRBV6-2 or TRBV6-3 and TRBJ1-2, with D possibly being TRBD1 (5 bases). Per the germline V gene, CDR1 is MNHEY and CDR2 is SVGEGT. The CDR3 sequence is 13 residues long. The V end was cut by 5 bases, the J end by 4 bases, with 11 bases between. The CDR3 spells CASSPGLLYGYTF. The CDR3, as DNA: TGTGCCAGCAGTCCAGGGCTCCTCTATGGCTACACCTTC.

The chain combines TRBV5-1 with TRBJ2-5; D unclear. V was trimmed by 5 bases and J by 1 base, leaving 9 bases between them. The CDR3 is 13 residues long. The germline V gene encodes CDR1 SGHRS and CDR2 YFSETQ. CDR3 nucleotide sequence: TGCGCCAGCAGATTATCCTTCCAAGAGACCCAGTACTTC. Translated: CASRLSFQETQYF. The whole variable domain, filled in from reference TRBV5-1 and TRBJ2-5, reads KAGVTQTPRYLIKTRGQQVTLSCSPISGHRSVSWYQQTPGQGLQFLFEYFSETQRNKGNFPGRFSGRQFSNSRSEMNVSTLELGDSALYLCASRLSFQETQYFGPGTRLLVL.

The rearrangement joins TRBV15 to TRBJ2-7; D is ambiguous. V lost 3 bases and J lost 3, with 18 bases in between. The CDR3 sequence is 16 residues long. CDR1 is LNHNV, CDR2 YYDKDF, per germline (reference sequence). This CDR3 is CATSRALSLRGYEQYF. CDR3 in DNA: TGTGCCACCAGCAGGGCCCTCAGCCTACGCGGCTACGAGCAGTACTTC.

As regards this clone: An end of the junction does not agree with germline; a read error may underlie this. The J gene is TRBJ2-1, the V gene TRBV28, with TRBD2 identical over 11 bases. Germline V gene data show CDR1 as MDHEN and CDR2 as SYDVKM. This CDR3 contains 12 residues. This CDR3 is CASSQIAGGPVF. In DNA, the CDR3 is TGTGCCAGCAGCCAAATAGCGGGAGGGCCGGTCTTC.

The chain carries TRBV21-1 and TRBJ2-3; TRBD1, the D gene given by the table, was not confirmed from the DNA. TRBV21-1 is reported as a pseudogene. The CDR3 runs to 16 residues. The CDR3 spells CASSTRTGAVTDTQYF. The CDR3 DNA sequence: TGTGCCAGCAGCACTAGGACAGGAGCGGTGACAGATACGCAGTATTTT.

This sequence joins TRBV7-3 and TRBJ1-4; 8 bases agree with TRBD1. The V and J ends lost 2 bases and 7 bases, in that order; junction bases with no gene match: 9. Germline CDR1 reads SGHTA; CDR2 reads FQGTGA. This CDR3 contains 16 residues. CDR3 sequence: CASSLPDREWGEKLFF. CDR3 coding DNA: TGTGCCAGCAGCTTACCGGACAGGGAATGGGGTGAAAAACTGTTTTTT.

The V gene is TRBV7-9, the J gene TRBJ2-7; tentatively, D is TRBD2 (7 bases). This CDR3 spans 14 amino acids. The ends were cut back, 3 bases at V and 2 bases at J, with 11 bases in the middle. Germline CDR1 and CDR2: SEHNR and FQNEAQ (reference sequence). CDR3 sequence (DNA): TGTGCCAGCAGCTTGGGGGGGCCTCCCTACGAGCAGTACTTC. Its translation: CASSLGGPPYEQYF.

Concerning this clone: The junction and the germline gene differ at one end; a read error may be behind it. The chain combines TRBV4-1 with TRBJ1-1, with 9 positions matching TRBD1. CDR3 length equals 15 residues. Germline loops: CDR1 MGHRA, CDR2 YSYEKL. The DNA of the CDR3 is TGCGCCAGCAGCCAGTCTCTGCCTCTGGACAGGGGTCCCTTTTTT. Protein: CASSQSLPLDRGPFF.

The rearrangement links TRBV5-4 to TRBJ2-1, with 9 bases that match TRBD2. The CDR3 extends over 14 amino acids. Germline V gene sequence: CDR1 SGHNT, CDR2 YYREEE (reference sequence). V dropped 2 bases and J dropped 5; count of bases not matched to a gene: 2. The CDR3 region has the DNA TGTGCCAGCAGCTTTGTAGCGGGGGACAATGAGCAGTTCTTC. Amino acid sequence: CASSFVAGDNEQFF.

This rearrangement joins TRBV5-1 to TRBJ2-3; 11 bases fit TRBD2. Trimming cost V 4 bases and J 6 bases; bases outside gene matches: 10. Germline V gene lookup returns CDR1 SGHRS and CDR2 YFSETQ. The CDR3 extends over 16 amino acids. This CDR3 reads CASSRVTSGSGDTQYF. The DNA of the CDR3 is TGCGCCAGCAGCCGAGTTACTAGCGGGAGCGGGGATACGCAGTATTTT.

The chain employs TRBV5-6 and TRBJ2-1; 13 bases are a match to TRBD2. Per germline, CDR1 SGHDT and CDR2 YYEEEE. The junction had 7 bases not matched to a gene; V was cut back by 1 base and J by 3 bases. The CDR3 extends over 18 amino acids. The DNA of the CDR3 is TGTGCCAGCAGCTTGTCCCTGGGACTAGCGGGGTACTACAATGAGCAGTTCTTC. Protein product: CASSLSLGLAGYYNEQFF.

V and J are TRBV7-6 and TRBJ2-2; a weak D match, TRBD1 (5 bases). The CDR3 consists of 17 residues. The germline gives CDR1 SGHVS, CDR2 FNYEAQ. V lost 4 bases to trimming and J lost 0 bases, with 15 bases between them. Here the CDR3 reads CASSSSGHVTNTGELFF. In DNA, the CDR3 is TGTGCCAGCAGCTCATCTGGACACGTCACGAACACCGGGGAGCTGTTTTTT.

The rearrangement uses TRBV4-2 and TRBJ1-5; maybe TRBD1 (5 bases). Germline values: CDR1 LGHNA, CDR2 YNFKEQ. V was clipped by 0 bases and J by 3 bases, with 21 bases between them. This CDR3 is 19 amino acids long. For the CDR3, the DNA is TGTGCCAGCAGCCAAGAGCATGTGTCGGGACTAGTGACCAATCAGCCCCAGCATTTT. Protein: CASSQEHVSGLVTNQPQHF.

The genes are TRBV29-1 and TRBJ2-5, with D possibly being TRBD2 (7 bases). This CDR3 contains 13 residues. Germline CDR1 is SQVTM and CDR2 is ANQGSEA. Trimming cost V 7 bases and J 5 bases, with 17 bases left between them. The CDR3 DNA reads as TGCAGCGGTAGAAAAGGGGGGGCGGAGACCCAGTACTTC. Translated, it gives CSGRKGGAETQYF.

This clone was recorded only once. This sequence joins TRBV20-1 and TRBJ1-3; D remains ambiguous. CDR1 and CDR2 (germline): DFQATT, SNEGSKA (reference sequence). The CDR3 has 15 amino acids. The V and J ends lost 3 bases and 0 bases respectively, with 12 bases between them. CDR3 DNA: TGCAGTGCTAGTCGCGGCCGCCTCTCTGGAAACACCATATATTTT. Encoded protein: CSASRGRLSGNTIYF.

This chain joins TRBV3-1 (or the pseudogene TRBV3-2) and TRBJ2-3; D not resolved. The CDR3 spans 12 residues. CDR1 is LGHDT, CDR2 YNNKEL, per germline (reference sequence). Trimming pared 3 bases from V and 4 bases from J, leaving 5 bases between. The CDR3: CASSQQADTQYF. The DNA of the CDR3 is TGTGCCAGCAGCCAGCAGGCAGATACGCAGTATTTT.

The chain is built from TRBV4-1 and TRBJ1-1; 8 bases map to TRBD1. This CDR3 spans 16 amino acids. V was clipped by 1 base and J by 1 base; unmatched bases: 5. Germline V gives CDR1 MGHRA, CDR2 YSYEKL. CDR3 protein: CASSQGAGGGNTEAFF. CDR3 nucleotides: TGCGCCAGCAGCCAAGGGGCAGGGGGCGGGAACACTGAAGCTTTCTTT.

This clone was found once. V is TRBV3-1 (or the pseudogene TRBV3-2) and J is TRBJ1-1; TRBD1 matches 9 bases. In germline, CDR1 is LGHDT, CDR2 YNNKEL (reference sequence). J was trimmed by 6 bases and V by 1 base; bases with no gene match: 6. The CDR3 spans 15 residues. The CDR3 loop reads CASSQGGTGSAEAFF. The CDR3 coding sequence is TGTGCCAGCAGCCAAGGGGGGACAGGGTCGGCTGAAGCTTTCTTT.

This rearrangement joins TRBV14 to TRBJ2-1, with 10 bases that match TRBD1. CDR1 and CDR2 (germline): SGHDN, FVKESK. The CDR3 covers 15 residues. V lost 5 bases, J lost 3 bases, and 4 bases stayed unmatched. CDR3 coding DNA: TGTGCCAGCAGCTCGAGGACAGGGGGCTACAATGAGCAGTTCTTC. Amino acid sequence: CASSSRTGGYNEQFF.

The CDR3 DNA is TGTGCCAGCAGCGCGACTAGCGGGAGGAATGAGCAGTTCTTC. Protein product: CASSATSGRNEQFF. The V and J genes are TRBV9 and TRBJ2-1; 13 nucleotides align to TRBD2. The CDR3 totals 14 residues. Germline V lookup: CDR1 SGDLS, CDR2 YYNGEE. V lost 3 bases to trimming and J lost 7 bases; unmatched junction nucleotides: 1.

The sample holds one count of this clone. V gene TRBV5-4 combines with J gene TRBJ2-2; D uncertain. The CDR3 is made up of 14 amino acids. The ends were cut back, 5 bases at V and 4 bases at J, with 12 bases in the middle. Germline V gene sequence: CDR1 SGHNT, CDR2 YYREEE (reference sequence). CDR3: CASRESSPTGELFF. CDR3 coding DNA: TGTGCCAGCAGGGAGAGTAGCCCCACCGGGGAGCTGTTTTTT.

The chain employs TRBV4-3 and TRBJ2-7; no definite D call. CDR3 size: 15 residues. The germline V gene has CDR1 LGHNA and CDR2 YSLEER. V gave up 1 base and J gave up 1 base, with 11 bases separating them. DNA for the CDR3: TGCGCCAGCAGCCAAGGGGCAGGTTGGTCCTACGAGCAGTACTTC. This encodes CASSQGAGWSYEQYF.

This CDR3 is CASSRTAINEKLFF. The CDR3 DNA is TGTGCCAGCTCACGGACAGCGATTAATGAAAAACTGTTTTTT. The chain links TRBV18 to TRBJ1-4, with TRBD1 as a possible D gene (6 bases). V lost 4 bases, J lost 4 bases, and 10 bases lay in between. There are 14 residues in the CDR3. The germline CDR1 and CDR2 sequences are KGHSH and LQKENI.

In its sample, this clone was seen a few times. V gene TRBV25-1 combines with J gene TRBJ1-2; 7 nucleotides align to TRBD1. This CDR3 spans 16 amino acids. J gave up 5 bases and V 3 bases, and 12 bases lay outside the gene matches. The germline V gene encodes CDR1 MGHDK and CDR2 SYGVNS. CDR3 in amino acids: CASSDVRAGGQYGYTF. The CDR3 bases are TGTGCCAGCAGTGATGTTCGGGCAGGGGGGCAGTATGGCTACACCTTC.